The TCR beta chain described here comes from a study of shared T cell receptors in the human thymus. This clone was detected once. The CDR3 runs 14 residues. Trimming pared 6 bases from V and 0 bases from J, leaving 12 bases between. CDR1 is MGHDK, CDR2 SYGVNS, per germline. Sequencing was performed with immunoSEQ multiplex PCR; in TCRdb, only in-frame clones are kept and a portion is missing. Counted here are about 660,000 clones, roughly 90% occurring once; the ten biggest clones make up about 0.01%. The same data also contributed to another study, on human thymus T cells. Per that paper: Corrective surgery for congenital heart defects was being performed on the healthy Finnish infants who were the donors. Thymus was obtained from resections taken during corrective heart surgery. V and J genes seemed to be used with bias in thymic and blood repertoires. Related studies found that unrelated individuals share highly overlapping thymic repertoires.

Input material: thymocytes. The chain carries TRBV25-1 and TRBJ2-7, with D perhaps matching TRBD1 (5 bases). The receptor's source is a boy under two years old with a congenital heart defect. The CDR3: CASSPDSHSYEQYF. CDR3 nucleotide sequence: TGTGCCAGCAGCCCCGACAGCCACTCCTACGAGCAGTACTTC.